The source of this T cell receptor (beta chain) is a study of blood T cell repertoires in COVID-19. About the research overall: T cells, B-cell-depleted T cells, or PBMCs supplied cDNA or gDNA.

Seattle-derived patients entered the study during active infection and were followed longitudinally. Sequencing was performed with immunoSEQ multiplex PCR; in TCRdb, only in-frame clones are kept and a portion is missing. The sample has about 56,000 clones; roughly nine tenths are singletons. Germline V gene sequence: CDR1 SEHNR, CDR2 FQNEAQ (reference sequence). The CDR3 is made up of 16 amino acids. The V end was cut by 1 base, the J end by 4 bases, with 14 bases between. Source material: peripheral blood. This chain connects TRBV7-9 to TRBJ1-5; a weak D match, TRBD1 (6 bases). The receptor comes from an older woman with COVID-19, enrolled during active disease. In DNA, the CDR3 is TGTGCCAGCAGCTTAGTTACGGGGGGGCCAAATCAGCCCCAGCATTTT. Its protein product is CASSLVTGGPNQPQHF.